This TCR beta chain was identified during a study of tumor-infiltrating lymphocytes in localized non-small cell lung cancer. Study in general: The cohort mixed smokers and never-smokers, several histologies, and some post-neoadjuvant-chemotherapy samples. Study conclusions and caveats: Compared with uninvolved lung, tumors showed higher T cell infiltration by TCRbeta sequencing. Available tissue quantity limited TCR sequencing to a patient subset.

Repertoires were generated with immunoSEQ multiplex PCR, while TCRdb's copy carries only in-frame clones and drops some. This table holds several thousand clones, more than 65% found once. CDR1 is SGHNT and CDR2 is YENEEA in the germline V gene. With 2 bases removed from V and 0 bases from J, the gap between germline ends came to 20 bases. The CDR3 runs 18 residues. This clone showed up just once. Its specificity is unknown. Sequenced sample: lung tumor tissue. This chain connects TRBV11-3 to TRBJ2-7; D ambiguous. This receptor was obtained from a human donor with non-small cell lung cancer. The CDR3 coding sequence is TGTGCCAGCAGCTTAACCCCACCCCCCAGCGCTAGCTCCTACGAGCAGTACTTC. This translates into CASSLTPPPSASSYEQYF.